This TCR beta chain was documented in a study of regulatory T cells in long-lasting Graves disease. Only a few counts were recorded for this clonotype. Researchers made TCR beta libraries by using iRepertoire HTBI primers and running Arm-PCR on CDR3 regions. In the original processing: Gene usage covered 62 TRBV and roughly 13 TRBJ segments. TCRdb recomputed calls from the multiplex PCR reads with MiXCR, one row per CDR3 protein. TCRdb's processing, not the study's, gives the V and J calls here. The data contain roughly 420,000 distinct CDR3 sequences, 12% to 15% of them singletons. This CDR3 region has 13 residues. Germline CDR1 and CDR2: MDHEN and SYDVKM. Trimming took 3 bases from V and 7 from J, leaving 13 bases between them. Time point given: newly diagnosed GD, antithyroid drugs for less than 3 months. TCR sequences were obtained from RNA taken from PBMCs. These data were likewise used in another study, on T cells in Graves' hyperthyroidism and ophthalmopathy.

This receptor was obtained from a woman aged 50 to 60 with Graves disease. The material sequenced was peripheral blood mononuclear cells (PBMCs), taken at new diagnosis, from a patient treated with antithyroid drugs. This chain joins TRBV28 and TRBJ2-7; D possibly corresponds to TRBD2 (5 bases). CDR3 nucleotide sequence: TGTGCCAGCAGTTTTGAAACAGCGGTAGAGCAGTACTTC. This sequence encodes CASSFETAVEQYF.